Below are 5 T cell receptor beta chains sequenced from a single sample in a study of T-cell memory formation after mild COVID-19. TCRdb fed the 5' RACE reads into MiXCR, producing one record per CDR3 protein. The sample includes 300,000 to 400,000 distinct CDR3 sequences, 15% of them seen just once. The sequenced material came from PBMCs or a T cell subset sorted from them (not recorded which). The receptors originated from a man in his late teens or twenties who had mild COVID-19 (a few samples of this study predate the infection). Cell type and time point are not known.

J is TRBJ1-4 and V is TRBV12-3 or TRBV12-4; tentative D call: TRBD1 (5 bases). The V and J ends lost 6 bases and 2 bases respectively, with 13 bases between them. CDR3 size: 15 residues. In DNA form, the CDR3 reads TGTGCCAGCAGCCTGGGGCCTAGGACTAATGAAAAACTGTTTTTT. It specifies CASSLGPRTNEKLFF.

The V and J genes are TRBV29-1 and TRBJ2-3; 12 bases line up with TRBD2. This CDR3 is built from 14 residues. The V gene's germline CDR1 is SQVTM and CDR2 ANQGSEA. V was clipped by 8 bases and J by 6 bases; unmatched bases: 9. CDR3 nucleotide sequence: TGCAGCTCGGGCTCTAGCGGGGGGGTGGATACGCAGTATTTT. Its translation is CSSGSSGGVDTQYF.

The chain combines TRBV6-4 with TRBJ2-7; 7 nucleotides agree with TRBD1. The CDR3 is made up of 15 amino acids. Trimming removed 5 bases from V and 4 bases from J; junction bases left unmatched: 11. CDR1 and CDR2 from the germline V gene are MRHNA and SNTAGT. CDR3 protein: CASSPEGGPTYEQYF. The CDR3 region has the DNA TGTGCCAGCAGTCCAGAAGGGGGCCCAACTTACGAGCAGTACTTC.

This clonotype was seen more than once but under ten times. The rearrangement uses TRBV7-2 and TRBJ2-2; the match to TRBD1 covers 10 bases. Germline lookup yields CDR1 SGHTA and CDR2 FQGNSA. The CDR3 has 15 amino acids. The V segment lost 2 bases and the J segment 6 bases; nucleotides outside the gene matches: 3. The CDR3 region has the DNA TGTGCCAGCAGCTTACGGGACAGGGGAGCCGGGGAGCTGTTTTTT. Its protein is CASSLRDRGAGELFF.

This clonotype has ten or more counts. V and J are TRBV11-2 and TRBJ2-3; no clear D gene. Trimming stripped 3 bases from V and 6 bases from J, with 7 bases between. There are 12 residues in the CDR3. Germline CDR1 and CDR2: SGHAT and FQNNGV. The CDR3 DNA follows: TGTGCCAGCAGCTTTGCCGATGATACGCAGTATTTT. Residues: CASSFADDTQYF.